This TCR beta chain was captured by sequencing in a study of radiotherapy plus CTLA-4 blockade in lung cancer. Some clones are missing from TCRdb's copy, which holds only in-frame ones; the method was immunoSEQ multiplex PCR. The sample has about 67,000 clones, 60% to 80% seen once. The V segment lost 3 bases and the J segment 6 bases; nucleotides outside the gene matches: 4. Per germline, CDR1 SGHTA and CDR2 FQGNSA. The CDR3 totals 15 residues. The J gene is TRBJ2-2, the V gene TRBV7-2, with TRBD2 matching over 10 bases. Source: peripheral blood, taken from a patient treated with radiotherapy plus ipilimumab. This TCR came from a human donor with non-small cell lung cancer whose response to radiotherapy plus ipilimumab could not be evaluated. Some clones in this sample may be carry-over from other donors' samples. CDR3 in amino acids: CASSFYSGGPGELFF. The CDR3 region has the DNA TGTGCCAGCAGCTTTTATAGCGGGGGGCCCGGGGAGCTGTTTTTT.